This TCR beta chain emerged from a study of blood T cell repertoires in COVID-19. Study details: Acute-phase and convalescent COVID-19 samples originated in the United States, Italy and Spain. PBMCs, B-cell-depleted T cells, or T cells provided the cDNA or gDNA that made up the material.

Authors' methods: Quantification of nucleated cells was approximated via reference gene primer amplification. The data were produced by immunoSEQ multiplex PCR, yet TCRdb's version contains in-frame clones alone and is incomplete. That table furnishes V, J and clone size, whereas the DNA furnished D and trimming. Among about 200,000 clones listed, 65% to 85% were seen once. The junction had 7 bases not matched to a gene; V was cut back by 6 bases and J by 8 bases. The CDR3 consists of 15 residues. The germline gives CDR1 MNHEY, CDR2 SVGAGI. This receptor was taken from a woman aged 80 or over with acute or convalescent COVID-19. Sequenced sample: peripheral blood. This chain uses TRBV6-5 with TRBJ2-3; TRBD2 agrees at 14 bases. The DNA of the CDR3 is TGTGCCAGCAGGGGACTAGCGGGGGTCCTCACTACGCAGTATTTT. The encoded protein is CASRGLAGVLTTQYF.